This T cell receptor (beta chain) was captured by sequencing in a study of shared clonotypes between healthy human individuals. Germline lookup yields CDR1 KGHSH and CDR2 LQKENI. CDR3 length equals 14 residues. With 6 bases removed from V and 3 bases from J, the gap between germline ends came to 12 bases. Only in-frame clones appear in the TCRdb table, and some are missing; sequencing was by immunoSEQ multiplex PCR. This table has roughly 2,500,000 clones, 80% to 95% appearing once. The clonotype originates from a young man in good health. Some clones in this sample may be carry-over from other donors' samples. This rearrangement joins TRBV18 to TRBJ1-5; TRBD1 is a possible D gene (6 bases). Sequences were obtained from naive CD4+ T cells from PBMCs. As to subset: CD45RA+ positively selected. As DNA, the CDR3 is TGTGCCAGCTCTCAACAGGGAGTCAATCAGCCCCAGCATTTT. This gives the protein CASSQQGVNQPQHF.